Listed below are T cell receptor beta chains from one sample, sequenced in a study of blood T cell repertoires in COVID-19. The repertoire was sequenced with immunoSEQ multiplex PCR; TCRdb's copy has only in-frame clones and lacks some. The profile shows tens of thousands of clones, about 87% of them singletons. Sequenced input: peripheral blood. These receptors all come from a human donor in a cohort sampled during active COVID-19. Both conserved end residues are part of each CDR3. Clone size appears in some rows only: once, few, many, or a class for an expanded clone.

V gene,clone size,J gene,CDR3 protein
TRBV7-2,-,TRBJ2-3,CASSPDSLVNTQYF
TRBV3-1/TRBV3-2,-,TRBJ2-1,CASSLAASGSYEQFF
TRBV5-1,-,TRBJ2-3,CATATSGGRDTQYF
TRBV28,few,TRBJ2-7,CASSFPDRGVYEQYF
TRBV4-2,-,TRBJ1-2,CASSRMGTGPLRGYTF
TRBV11-2,-,TRBJ1-1,CASNKPGHIRTEAFF
TRBV5-5,-,TRBJ2-7,CASSLAGTGGYEQYF
TRBV4-2,-,TRBJ2-1,CASSNTGQVNEQFF
TRBV5-5,-,TRBJ1-6,CASSPRDRVYSPLHF
TRBV19,-,TRBJ2-1,CASSSLKGSNYNEQFF
TRBV19,-,TRBJ2-2,CASNVQGITGELFF
TRBV19,once,TRBJ1-2,CASSTRDGLARGYTF
TRBV7-2,few,TRBJ1-3,CASSLLGEGSGNTIYF
TRBV6-5,-,TRBJ2-1,CAIGQGPTNEQFF
TRBV6-5,-,TRBJ1-2,CASSYSFSGLGGYTF
TRBV14,-,TRBJ2-2,CASSLRTATGELFF
TRBV5-1,-,TRBJ2-2,CASRETGRQTNTGELFF
TRBV7-2,-,TRBJ2-7,CASSLATSGGRYEQYF
TRBV11-2,-,TRBJ1-6,CASGKGAYNSPLHF
TRBV6-5,-,TRBJ2-5,CASSYTGKETQYF
TRBV5-8,-,TRBJ1-5,CASSLDTGAQPQHF
TRBV6-5,once,TRBJ1-6,CASTRGRQNSPLHF
TRBV28,-,TRBJ2-2,CASSLGTYTGELFF
TRBV30,-,TRBJ1-4,CAWSVLVGGMDEKLFF
TRBV19,-,TRBJ2-1,CASSIDLRAARTRYNEQFF
TRBV9,-,TRBJ2-3,CASSVGGPDTQYF
TRBV18,-,TRBJ2-7,CASSLDRAFSYEQYF
TRBV28,-,TRBJ1-2,CASSLYFNYGYTF
TRBV28,-,TRBJ1-1,CASSSPRGLMNTEAFF
TRBV29-1,-,TRBJ1-4,CSIFDLMGDFNGEKLFF
TRBV18,once,TRBJ2-7,CASSPTSGSSYEQYF
TRBV30,once,TRBJ1-5,CAWSTTGGIQPQHF
TRBV5-4,-,TRBJ2-3,CASSRRAVAGGLSDTQYF
TRBV7-2,-,TRBJ1-6,CASSLLQGGTNSPLHF